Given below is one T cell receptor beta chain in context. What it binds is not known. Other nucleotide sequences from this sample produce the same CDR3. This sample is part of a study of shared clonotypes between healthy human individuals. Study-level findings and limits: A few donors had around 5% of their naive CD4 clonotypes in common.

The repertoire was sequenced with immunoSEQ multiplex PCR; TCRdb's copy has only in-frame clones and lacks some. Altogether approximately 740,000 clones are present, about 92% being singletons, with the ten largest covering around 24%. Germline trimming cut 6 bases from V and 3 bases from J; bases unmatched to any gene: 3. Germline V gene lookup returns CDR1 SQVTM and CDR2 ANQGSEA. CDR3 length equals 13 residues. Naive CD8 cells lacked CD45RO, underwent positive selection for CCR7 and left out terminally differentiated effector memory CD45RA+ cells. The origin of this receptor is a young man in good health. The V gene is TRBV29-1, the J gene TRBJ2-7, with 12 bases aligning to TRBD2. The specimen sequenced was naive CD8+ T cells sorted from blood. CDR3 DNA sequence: TGCAGCGTGGTGACTAGCGGGAGCTACGAGCAGTACTTC. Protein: CSVVTSGSYEQYF.